The T cell receptor (beta chain) described here comes from a study of T cell responses to AZD1222 COVID-19 vaccine. Findings of the study overall: A mostly white British donor set with more females was recruited, and clonal diversity was possibly underestimated.

The CDR3 is made up of 14 amino acids. V was clipped by 4 bases and J by 6 bases, with 15 bases between them. Germline values: CDR1 MDHEN, CDR2 SYDVKM. The table came from immunoSEQ multiplex PCR; TCRdb's copy has only in-frame clones and leaves some out. The data show more than 140,000 clones, 70% to 90% seen once. Regarding this clone: Its antigen is as yet unknown.

This receptor was taken from an adult in good health. The sequencing used peripheral blood, collected on day 0 of MenACWY control vaccination. V is TRBV28 and J is TRBJ1-2, with D unresolved. The CDR3 reads CASSSAPGFDGYTF. The CDR3 region has the DNA TGTGCCAGCAGTTCAGCCCCCGGGTTCGATGGCTACACCTTC.